Following are 4 T cell receptor beta chains from one sample sequenced in a study of long-term antiretroviral therapy in people with HIV. Researchers report immunoSEQ v3.0 was run at survey level. Profiling relied on immunoSEQ multiplex PCR, and the TCRdb table lists in-frame clones only, not all of them. The repertoire includes 25,000 to 30,000 clones, approximately 78% of them detected once, and 9% to 10% sits in the top ten. The specimen was unsorted PBMCs, collected 3 years after starting antiretroviral therapy. Receptors were obtained from a man aged 40-49 years with HIV.

This clone appeared a single time. CDR3 sequence reads: CASSVLSGSVGETQYF. The CDR3 coding sequence is TGTGCCAGCAGCGTACTTAGCGGGAGTGTGGGAGAGACCCAGTACTTC. The chain is built from TRBV9 and TRBJ2-5; 9 bases are a match to TRBD2. Per the germline V gene, CDR1 is SGDLS and CDR2 is YYNGEE. Trimming removed 1 base from V and 4 bases from J; junction bases left unmatched: 8. This CDR3 is built from 16 residues.

The V gene is TRBV29-1, the J gene TRBJ1-4; the match to TRBD1 covers 7 bases. Germline loops: CDR1 SQVTM, CDR2 ANQGSEA. The CDR3 is 15 amino acids. The V and J ends lost 0 bases and 6 bases, in that order; junction bases with no gene match: 7. The CDR3 protein is CSVEDPGGSYEKLFF. DNA for the CDR3: TGCAGCGTTGAAGATCCAGGGGGATCGTATGAAAAACTGTTTTTT.

The CDR3, as DNA: TGTGCCAGCAGCCCCCTGAACAGGGCCCACGAGCAGTACTTC. Translating it yields CASSPLNRAHEQYF. The rearrangement joins TRBV28 to TRBJ2-7, with D maybe TRBD1 (6 bases). Per germline, CDR1 MDHEN and CDR2 SYDVKM. The ends were cut back, 6 bases at V and 5 bases at J, with 17 bases in the middle. The CDR3 totals 14 residues.

The chain couples TRBV6-5 to TRBJ1-6; 7 nucleotides match TRBD1. Germline CDR1 and CDR2: MNHEY and SVGAGI. After removal of 7 bases from V and 6 bases from J, the junction contained 0 bases not matched to a gene. CDR3 size: 12 residues. The CDR3 protein is CASNRGNSPLHF. The CDR3 nucleotides read TGTGCCAGCAACAGGGGTAATTCACCCCTCCACTTT.